Shown below are 31 T cell receptor beta chains from a single sample sequenced in a study of T cell responses to AZD1222 COVID-19 vaccine (dated by TCRdb to about 2021). Receptors were amplified or captured by the immunoSEQ multiplex PCR assay. Here the immuneACCESS table is served through TCRdb, limited to in-frame sequences with V and J called. Missing clones are a known gap in these copies; in checked studies unresolved V genes cover under half, and the rest lacks a known reason. This sample holds 150,000 or so clones; roughly 92% were observed only once. More than 5% of the sample is held by the ten biggest clonotypes. The intended sense of this specimen's time point label: baseline before first vaccination. The source material was peripheral blood, sampled on day 0 of AZD1222 vaccination. The source is an adult in good health.

The chain combines TRBV9 with TRBJ2-2; D is ambiguous. Per germline, CDR1 SGDLS and CDR2 YYNGEE. The CDR3 is made up of 12 amino acids. With 3 bases removed from V and 6 bases from J, the gap between germline ends came to 6 bases. The CDR3 nucleotides read TGTGCCAGCAGCGCAAGCCCCGGGGAGCTGTTTTTT. This sequence encodes CASSASPGELFF.

The gene calls are TRBV14 and TRBJ1-2; a possible D gene is TRBD1 (5 bases). The CDR3 runs to 14 residues. The germline V gene encodes CDR1 SGHDN and CDR2 FVKESK. V was clipped by 1 base and J by 2 bases, with 8 bases between them. In DNA, the CDR3 is TGTGCCAGCAGCCAAGTCGCAGGGAACTATGGCTACACCTTC. This sequence encodes CASSQVAGNYGYTF.

The rearrangement uses TRBV6-6 and TRBJ2-7, with D possibly matching TRBD2 (7 bases). This CDR3 is built from 17 residues. Between the trimmed V and J ends, which lost 6 bases and 1 base, there was a span of 22 bases. Germline lookup yields CDR1 MNHNY and CDR2 SVGAGI (reference sequence). The CDR3 here is CASSRRLGGGISYEQYF. For the CDR3, the DNA is TGTGCCAGCAGCCGACGCTTGGGAGGGGGTATTTCCTACGAGCAGTACTTC.

This clone was detected only a few times. The gene calls are TRBV18 and TRBJ1-6; 7 bases agree with TRBD1. The CDR3 extends over 16 amino acids. V trimming: 3 bases; J trimming: 10 bases; junction bases outside the gene matches: 12. The germline gives CDR1 KGHSH, CDR2 LQKENI. CDR3 DNA sequence: TGTGCCAGCTCACCCCCTAACAGGGGCCAAAACTCACCCCTCCACTTT. Amino acids: CASSPPNRGQNSPLHF.

The chain couples TRBV19 to TRBJ2-3, with 7 bases identical to TRBD1. The CDR3 consists of 15 residues. V was clipped by 4 bases and J by 1 base; unmatched bases: 5. Looked up from germline, CDR1 is LNHDA and CDR2 is SQIVND (reference sequence). CDR3: CASSTRQGRTDTQYF. Written as DNA, the CDR3 is TGTGCCAGTAGTACTCGACAGGGACGCACAGATACGCAGTATTTT.

This clone was observed once. The chain employs TRBV12-5 and TRBJ2-1; D ambiguous. This CDR3 comprises 12 residues. The germline V gene has CDR1 LGHNT and CDR2 FRNRAP. V shed 0 bases and J shed 7 bases, with 4 bases lying between them. The CDR3: CASGLVGNEQFF. In DNA, the CDR3 is TGTGCTAGTGGTTTGGTAGGTAATGAGCAGTTCTTC. The full variable domain, rest sourced from reference TRBV12-5 and TRBJ2-1, is DARVTQTPRHKVTEMGQEVTMRCQPILGHNTVFWYRQTMMQGLELLAYFRNRAPLDDSGMPKDRFSAEMPDATLATLKIQPSEPRDSAVYFCASGLVGNEQFFGPGTRLTVL.

This chain connects TRBV5-1 to TRBJ2-3; 11 bases agree with TRBD1. Germline CDR1 SGHRS, CDR2 YFSETQ. CDR3 length: 14 residues. V was clipped by 4 bases and J by 5 bases; unmatched bases: 3. The CDR3 loop is CASSPGQGEDTQYF. DNA for the CDR3: TGCGCCAGCAGCCCGGGACAGGGGGAAGATACGCAGTATTTT.

This chain connects TRBV4-1 to TRBJ1-5; tentatively, D is TRBD1 (5 bases). V was trimmed by 0 bases and J by 5 bases, leaving 11 bases between them. Germline V lookup: CDR1 MGHRA, CDR2 YSYEKL. This CDR3 has 15 residues. CDR3 amino acids: CASSQDQRGDQPQHF. CDR3 DNA: TGCGCCAGCAGCCAAGATCAGCGGGGGGATCAGCCCCAGCATTTT.

CDR3 nucleotide sequence: TGTGCCAGCAGCTTCCCCCCAGATACGCAGTATTTT. It yields the protein CASSFPPDTQYF. This chain joins TRBV7-6 and TRBJ2-3; D gene uncertain. CDR3 size: 12 residues. V lost 3 bases to trimming and J lost 4 bases, with 5 bases between them. Germline CDR1 is SGHVS and CDR2 is FNYEAQ.

The V gene is TRBV12-3 or TRBV12-4, the J gene TRBJ2-7, with D perhaps matching TRBD1 (6 bases). This CDR3 is built from 13 residues. Deletions cut 4 bases from V and 4 bases from J, with 11 bases between. CDR3 in amino acids: CASSWTERYEQYF. The CDR3, as DNA: TGTGCCAGCAGTTGGACAGAGCGTTACGAGCAGTACTTC.

In its sample, this clone was seen once. The rearrangement links TRBV12-3 or TRBV12-4 to TRBJ1-5; unclear D gene. Trimming left V 7 bases short and J 9 bases short, with 13 bases between. CDR3 length equals 12 residues. CDR3 sequence reads: CASNEDQAPQHF. CDR3 sequence (DNA): TGTGCCAGCAACGAAGACCAGGCGCCCCAGCATTTT.

The chain combines TRBV7-8 with TRBJ1-1; D not resolved. V lost 3 bases and J lost 4, with 9 bases in between. Germline assignment: CDR1 SGHVS and CDR2 FQNEAQ. CDR3 size: 13 residues. CDR3 coding DNA: TGTGCCAGCAGCTTGGCGGATGGCACTGAAGCTTTCTTT. Translated, it gives CASSLADGTEAFF.

The rearrangement joins TRBV7-2 to TRBJ1-2; TRBD1 agrees at 8 bases. The CDR3 has 13 residues. The junction had 6 bases not matched to a gene; V was cut back by 5 bases and J by 7 bases. The V gene's germline CDR1 is SGHTA and CDR2 FQGNSA. CDR3 DNA sequence: TGTGCCAGCAGCGCAGATACAGGGGGTGGCTACACCTTC. Its protein is CASSADTGGGYTF.

This chain connects TRBV6-1 to TRBJ2-1; TRBD1 matches 12 bases. The CDR3 loop spans 15 amino acids. Looked up from germline, CDR1 is MNHNS and CDR2 is SASEGT. V was clipped by 3 bases and J by 6 bases; unmatched bases: 3. Here the CDR3 DNA reads TGTGCCAGCAGTGATCGGGACAGGGGGCTCAATGAGCAGTTCTTC. This codes for CASSDRDRGLNEQFF.

This clone showed up just a few times. This chain connects TRBV7-2 to TRBJ2-3, with D perhaps TRBD2 (6 bases). Germline V lookup: CDR1 SGHTA, CDR2 FQGNSA. Deletions cut 5 bases from V and 6 bases from J, with 15 bases between. The length of the CDR3 is 14 residues. The CDR3 region is CASSESSAADTQYF. CDR3 DNA: TGTGCCAGCAGCGAATCTAGCGCCGCCGATACGCAGTATTTT.

The chain links TRBV27 to TRBJ2-7; unclear D gene. This CDR3 contains 14 residues. Germline CDR1 and CDR2: MNHEY and SMNVEV (reference sequence). The germline V and J ends were trimmed by 10 bases and 5 bases, with 21 bases remaining between them. DNA of the CDR3: TGTGCCACCTCCCTGGTAGGGAATAGCCACGAGCAGTACTTC. Protein: CATSLVGNSHEQYF.

The chain links TRBV19 to TRBJ1-1; D remains ambiguous. The CDR3 spans 13 residues. V gave up 6 bases and J gave up 1 base, with 9 bases separating them. Looked up from germline, CDR1 is LNHDA and CDR2 is SQIVND (reference sequence). CDR3 DNA sequence: TGTGCCAGTAGGTACGTGCCGAACACTGAAGCTTTCTTT. Protein product: CASRYVPNTEAFF.

The chain links TRBV28 to TRBJ2-1; D is uncertain. V gave up 3 bases and J gave up 5 bases, with 11 bases separating them. This CDR3 spans 14 amino acids. CDR1 is MDHEN, CDR2 SYDVKM, per germline. This CDR3 reads CASSFHTVDNEQFF. The CDR3 DNA reads as TGTGCCAGCAGTTTTCATACGGTGGACAATGAGCAGTTCTTC.

The chain employs TRBV10-3 and TRBJ2-1; 15 bases fit TRBD2. Germline CDR1 and CDR2: ENHRY and SYGVKD. With V trimmed by 10 bases and J by 4 bases, 2 bases remained unmatched. The CDR3 covers 14 residues. The CDR3 loop is CATGTSGGYNEQFF. DNA of the CDR3: TGTGCCACCGGGACTAGCGGGGGGTACAATGAGCAGTTCTTC.

The chain employs TRBV5-1 and TRBJ2-1; D is ambiguous. The CDR3 contains 13 residues. Germline V gene sequence: CDR1 SGHRS, CDR2 YFSETQ. V lost 0 bases, J lost 0 bases, and 1 base lay in between. This chain's CDR3 is CASSLDSYNEQFF. CDR3 coding DNA: TGCGCCAGCAGCTTGGACTCCTACAATGAGCAGTTCTTC.

V gene TRBV19 combines with J gene TRBJ2-7; D remains unclear. Trimming took 3 bases from V and 2 from J, leaving 11 bases between them. The length of the CDR3 is 14 residues. CDR1 and CDR2 (germline): LNHDA, SQIVND (reference sequence). CDR3 DNA: TGTGCCAGTAGTATCCGGGCCAGGACCTACGAGCAGTACTTC. Its protein product is CASSIRARTYEQYF.

The chain combines TRBV6-4 with TRBJ2-3; 10 bases are a match to TRBD1. V trimming: 2 bases; J trimming: 2 bases; junction bases outside the gene matches: 1. The CDR3 loop spans 15 amino acids. Germline V gene data show CDR1 as MRHNA and CDR2 as SNTAGT. CDR3 sequence reads: CASSDGTGDTDTQYF. CDR3 in DNA: TGTGCCAGCAGTGACGGGACAGGGGACACAGATACGCAGTATTTT.

V is TRBV4-2 and J is TRBJ1-2, with D possibly TRBD1 on 5 matching bases. The CDR3 runs 16 residues. Germline-derived CDR1 and CDR2 are LGHNA and YNFKEQ. With 1 base removed from V and 8 bases from J, the gap between germline ends came to 20 bases. As DNA, the CDR3 is TGTGCCAGCAGCCAAGGAAGTGGGGGTTTGCTTGACGGCTACACCTTC. Protein product: CASSQGSGGLLDGYTF.

The count of this clone is one. V usage is TRBV11-3 and J usage is TRBJ1-1, with D unresolved. The germline V gene has CDR1 SGHNT and CDR2 YENEEA. Trimming took off 5 bases at V and 6 bases at J, with 13 bases between the two ends. The length of the CDR3 is 13 residues. CDR3 DNA sequence: TGTGCCAGCAGCATCAACTCGGGGTCTGAAGCTTTCTTT. Translated: CASSINSGSEAFF.

The chain links TRBV18 to TRBJ1-1; 7 bases are shared with TRBD1. CDR1 is KGHSH and CDR2 is LQKENI in the germline V gene. The CDR3 length is 13 residues. V gave up 6 bases and J gave up 0 bases; unmatched junction bases: 1. CDR3 in DNA: TGTGCCAGCTCCGGACAGGTGAACACTGAAGCTTTCTTT. Encoded protein: CASSGQVNTEAFF.

V and J are TRBV5-1 and TRBJ1-1, with unresolved D. The CDR3 has 14 residues. Germline CDR1 SGHRS, CDR2 YFSETQ. With 1 base removed from V and 2 bases from J, the gap between germline ends came to 9 bases. CDR3 sequence: CASSLTGRNTEAFF. The CDR3 region has the DNA TGCGCCAGCAGCTTGACGGGGAGAAACACTGAAGCTTTCTTT.

The gene calls are TRBV4-1 and TRBJ2-1; 8 nucleotides match TRBD2. This CDR3 is built from 16 residues. J gave up 1 base and V 6 bases, and 8 bases lay outside the gene matches. Per germline, CDR1 MGHRA and CDR2 YSYEKL. Written as DNA, the CDR3 is TGCGCCAGCAGTCCTTGGCGGGGGGATTCCTACAATGAGCAGTTCTTC. Translating it yields CASSPWRGDSYNEQFF.

CDR3 coding DNA: TGTGCCAGCAGTGAATCCCCAGGGGAGATCTACGAGCAGTACTTC. Its translation is CASSESPGEIYEQYF. V and J are TRBV6-1 and TRBJ2-7, with D possibly TRBD1 on 6 matching bases. In germline, CDR1 is MNHNS, CDR2 SASEGT. Trimming took off 2 bases at V and 3 bases at J, with 14 bases between the two ends. The CDR3 contains 15 residues.

CDR3 in DNA: TGTGCCAGCAGCTTAAGCACCGAAGATGAGCAGTTCTTC. As protein: CASSLSTEDEQFF. The genes are TRBV11-3 and TRBJ2-1; D is undetermined. Trimming cost V 2 bases and J 8 bases, with 10 bases left between them. Germline lookup yields CDR1 SGHNT and CDR2 YENEEA. The CDR3 length is 13 residues.

Only a few counts were recorded for this clone. The genes are TRBV5-1 and TRBJ1-6; D is unclear. Trimming removed 0 bases from V and 5 bases from J, with 3 bases in between. Germline V gene data show CDR1 as SGHRS and CDR2 as YFSETQ. CDR3 length: 13 amino acids. In nucleotides, the CDR3 is TGCGCCAGCAGCTTGGCGGATAATTCACCCCTCCACTTT. As protein: CASSLADNSPLHF.

The J gene is TRBJ2-1, the V gene TRBV28; D is ambiguous. CDR3 length equals 14 residues. In germline, CDR1 is MDHEN, CDR2 SYDVKM. The V end lost 5 bases, the J end lost 0 bases, and 8 bases lay between the germline ends. The CDR3 sequence is CASSPKISYNEQFF. The CDR3 nucleotides are TGTGCCAGCAGTCCCAAAATCTCCTACAATGAGCAGTTCTTC.